This TCR beta chain was sequenced during a study of blood T cell repertoires in COVID-19. Study-wide background: T cells, B-cell-depleted T cells, or PBMCs provided the cDNA or gDNA that served as material.

Original analysis: It was from reference gene primer amplification that nucleated cell counts were estimated. Data came from immunoSEQ multiplex PCR; TCRdb stores just in-frame clones and leaves some out. V, J and clone size derive from that table, while D and trimming were established from the DNA sequence. The table includes approximately 150,000 clones, around 84% detected once. Recovered status in Cohort 3 required two negative PCRs, clearance, or symptom resolution. From germline, CDR1 is SGHDT and CDR2 YYEEEE. Trimming took off 3 bases at V and 14 bases at J, with 15 bases between the two ends. This CDR3 contains 13 residues. This clone was seen only once.

What was sequenced was PBMCs or T cells enriched from blood (not recorded which). The clonotype comes from a woman aged 50 to 60 who had recovered from COVID-19. The chain joins TRBV5-6 to TRBJ1-6; D might be TRBD1 (5 bases). The CDR3 sequence: CASSSTAFTSLHF. CDR3 nucleotide sequence: TGTGCCAGCAGCTCGACAGCATTCACGTCCCTCCACTTT.